This is a list of T cell receptor beta chains from one sample in a study of neoadjuvant anti-PD-1 for oral cavity cancer. Method: immunoSEQ multiplex PCR; TCRdb's copy keeps in-frame clones and lacks some. The sample has about 10,000 clones; around three fifths are singletons. This specimen consisted of tumor tissue, obtained after nivolumab (anti-PD-1) treatment. Receptor source: a person aged 40 to 85 with oral cavity squamous cell carcinoma. Each CDR3 is given with its conserved first and last residue. D genes are given only for firm matches. Only some rows state a clone size, as once, few, many or a class for expanded clones.

size,J,D,V,CDR3,DNA
few,TRBJ1-2,.,TRBV2,CASLPTHTNYGYTF,TGTGCCAGCCTCCCGACACATACTAACTATGGCTACACCTTC
.,TRBJ2-3,TRBD1,TRBV19,CASSFITGTGGTDTQYF,TGTGCCAGTAGTTTCATAACAGGGACAGGGGGTACAGATACGCAGTATTTT
few,TRBJ1-6,TRBD1,TRBV6-1,CASSERQGQSPLHF,TGTGCCAGCAGTGAACGACAGGGACAATCACCCCTCCACTTT
.,TRBJ2-7,TRBD1,TRBV15,CATSGPGQASGEQYF,TGTGCCACCAGCGGCCCGGGACAGGCTTCGGGCGAGCAGTACTTC
few,TRBJ2-7,.,TRBV29-1,CSVPGSSYEQYF,TGCAGCGTCCCGGGCTCTTCCTACGAGCAGTACTTC
.,TRBJ1-2,.,TRBV19,CATKLGPNYGYTF,TGTGCCACCAAACTAGGCCCTAACTATGGCTACACCTTC
few,TRBJ2-1,TRBD1,TRBV2,CASEKGASNEQFF,TGTGCCAGCGAAAAGGGGGCTAGCAATGAGCAGTTCTTC
.,TRBJ2-2,.,TRBV2,CASSREMAGELFF,TGTGCCAGCAGTAGGGAGATGGCCGGGGAGCTGTTTTTT
.,TRBJ2-2,TRBD1,TRBV27,CASRALGTGKTGELFF,TGTGCCAGCCGGGCGTTAGGGACAGGGAAGACCGGGGAGCTGTTTTTT
few,TRBJ1-6,.,TRBV5-1,CASSDTTGQLNSPLHF,TGCGCCAGCAGCGACACAACCGGACAGTTAAATTCACCCCTCCACTTT
.,TRBJ2-1,.,TRBV19,CASSSTTRGNEQFF,TGTGCCAGTAGTTCCACGACTAGGGGAAATGAGCAGTTCTTC
.,TRBJ2-5,.,TRBV29-1,CSVREFETQYF,TGCAGCGTCAGGGAATTCGAGACCCAGTACTTC
.,TRBJ2-1,TRBD2,TRBV6-5,CASGGERDNEQFF,TGTGCCAGCGGGGGGGAACGGGACAATGAGCAGTTCTTC
few,TRBJ1-4,TRBD1,TRBV19,CASSKGQRNEKLFF,TGTGCCAGTAGTAAGGGACAGCGGAATGAAAAACTGTTTTTT
.,TRBJ2-7,TRBD2,TRBV9,CASSVAPSGYEQYF,TGTGCCAGCAGCGTAGCTCCTAGCGGCTACGAGCAGTACTTC
.,TRBJ1-3,TRBD1,TRBV7-8,CASSSWTGSISGNTIYF,TGTGCCAGCAGCTCGTGGACAGGATCGATCTCTGGAAACACCATATATTTT
.,TRBJ1-6,.,TRBV6-5,CASRPQGGDSPLHF,TGTGCCAGCAGACCCCAAGGGGGTGATTCACCCCTCCACTTT
.,TRBJ1-4,.,TRBV15,CATSSMGGEKLFF,TGTGCCACCAGCAGCATGGGAGGAGAAAAACTGTTTTTT
few,TRBJ1-5,.,TRBV27,CASSLRESNQPQHF,TGTGCCAGCAGTTTGAGGGAGAGCAATCAGCCCCAGCATTTT
.,TRBJ1-2,.,TRBV27,CASSLSPSLTGYTF,TGTGCCAGCAGTTTATCGCCCAGTCTTACTGGCTACACCTTC
.,TRBJ2-2,.,TRBV6-5,CASSSTGNTGELFF,TGTGCCAGCAGTTCTACAGGGAACACCGGGGAGCTGTTTTTT
few,TRBJ2-3,TRBD2,TRBV4-2,CASRSSGGTDTQYF,TGTGCCAGCAGATCTAGCGGGGGCACAGATACGCAGTATTTT
few,TRBJ2-7,.,TRBV5-1,CASSLDLGGDEQYF,TGCGCCAGCAGCTTGGATCTGGGTGGCGACGAGCAGTACTTC
.,TRBJ2-7,.,TRBV5-1,CASSLALVKERYEQYF,TGCGCCAGCAGCTTGGCGCTAGTTAAGGAAAGGTACGAGCAGTACTTC
.,TRBJ2-1,.,TRBV7-2,CASSLSRREQFF,TGTGCCAGCAGCTTAAGTAGAAGGGAGCAGTTCTTC
.,TRBJ2-2,TRBD2,TRBV27,CASSLRLAGWAGELFF,TGTGCCAGCAGTTTGCGGCTAGCGGGATGGGCCGGGGAGCTGTTTTTT
.,TRBJ1-1,TRBD1,TRBV6-6,CASSARTGGNTEAFF,TGTGCCAGCAGTGCTCGGACAGGGGGGAACACTGAAGCTTTCTTT
.,TRBJ2-5,.,TRBV28,CASSFGSQETQYF,TGTGCCAGCAGTTTTGGATCTCAAGAGACCCAGTACTTC
.,TRBJ2-5,TRBD2,TRBV7-2,CASSPGTSGASGTQYF,TGTGCCAGCAGCCCGGGGACTAGCGGAGCCTCGGGGACCCAGTACTTC
large,TRBJ2-1,.,TRBV7-9,CASSLVGVNEQFF,TGTGCCAGCAGCTTAGTAGGGGTCAATGAGCAGTTCTTC
few,TRBJ2-6,.,TRBV27,CASSISGLPSGANVLTF,TGTGCCAGCAGTATATCGGGACTTCCCTCTGGGGCCAACGTCCTGACTTTC
.,TRBJ1-1,.,TRBV7-2,CASSSGIPEAFF,TGTGCCAGCAGCTCAGGGATTCCTGAAGCTTTCTTT
.,TRBJ2-1,.,TRBV10-3,CAISEGTGAGWQFF,TGTGCCATCAGTGAGGGGACTGGGGCCGGGTGGCAGTTCTTC
few,TRBJ2-7,.,TRBV18,CASSPDEGSKQYF,TGTGCCAGCTCACCAGATGAAGGGAGTAAGCAGTACTTC
few,TRBJ1-3,.,TRBV27,CASSQGYSGNTIYF,TGTGCCAGCAGTCAGGGGTACTCTGGAAACACCATATATTTT
few,TRBJ1-2,TRBD1,TRBV6-1,CASSARSGGSNYGYTF,TGTGCCAGCAGTGCGCGGTCAGGGGGCTCGAACTATGGCTACACCTTC
.,TRBJ1-4,.,TRBV28,CASRGSIGSTNEKLFF,TGTGCCAGCAGGGGATCAATAGGGTCAACTAATGAAAAACTGTTTTTT
.,TRBJ2-1,.,TRBV7-2,CASSQGPSNNEQFF,TGTGCCAGCAGCCAAGGACCTTCTAACAATGAGCAGTTCTTC
once,TRBJ2-1,.,TRBV11-2,CASSSEWGAQAYNEQFF,TGTGCCAGCAGCTCGGAGTGGGGGGCCCAAGCCTACAATGAGCAGTTCTTC
.,TRBJ1-4,TRBD1,TRBV7-8,CASSYNRGANEKLFF,TGTGCCAGCAGCTATAACAGGGGTGCTAATGAAAAACTGTTTTTT
.,TRBJ1-5,.,TRBV30,CAWSGIGSNQPQHF,TGTGCCTGGAGTGGGATCGGTAGCAATCAGCCCCAGCATTTT
.,TRBJ1-1,.,TRBV18,CASSSSRLNTEAFF,TGTGCCAGCTCATCTTCCAGACTAAACACTGAAGCTTTCTTT
few,TRBJ2-3,.,TRBV6-1,CASSPGRGTDTQYF,TGTGCCAGCAGCCCCGGGCGGGGCACAGATACGCAGTATTTT
.,TRBJ2-4,.,TRBV7-2,CASSWRQGRDIQYF,TGTGCCAGCAGCTGGCGACAGGGGAGGGACATTCAGTACTTC
.,TRBJ1-5,TRBD1,TRBV7-8,CASSLLDRVEQPQHF,TGTGCCAGCAGCTTACTGGACAGGGTGGAACAGCCCCAGCATTTT
.,TRBJ1-1,.,TRBV25-1,CASSEGGRTEAFF,TGTGCCAGCAGTGAAGGGGGGCGCACTGAAGCTTTCTTT
.,TRBJ2-6,.,TRBV7-3,CASSFGNRLSGANVLTF,TGTGCCAGCAGCTTTGGGAACCGTCTGTCTGGGGCCAACGTCCTGACTTTC
.,TRBJ1-5,.,TRBV29-1,CSVSTGTLDQPQHF,TGCAGCGTTTCCACCGGGACGCTAGATCAGCCCCAGCATTTT
.,TRBJ1-3,.,TRBV27,CASSRGGSSGNTIYF,TGTGCCAGCAGCCGCGGGGGGAGCTCTGGAAACACCATATATTTT
.,TRBJ1-2,TRBD1,TRBV4-2,CASSQDQGGRINGYTF,TGTGCCAGCAGCCAAGATCAGGGGGGTAGAATTAATGGCTACACCTTC
few,TRBJ2-2,.,TRBV7-6,CASSGGLNTGELFF,TGTGCCAGCAGCGGGGGGCTGAACACCGGGGAGCTGTTTTTT
few,TRBJ2-7,TRBD2,TRBV28,CASSTLAGGPGEQYF,TGTGCCAGCAGTACCCTAGCGGGAGGGCCAGGCGAGCAGTACTTC
.,TRBJ2-3,.,TRBV11-2,CASSLAASLDTQYF,TGTGCCAGCAGCTTAGCCGCCAGCCTAGATACGCAGTATTTT
.,TRBJ2-5,.,TRBV10-1,CASSAHRPGETQYF,TGCGCCAGCAGTGCCCACAGGCCCGGAGAGACCCAGTACTTC
.,TRBJ1-1,.,TRBV7-9,CASSFLGGGAEAFF,TGTGCCAGCAGCTTTTTGGGGGGAGGAGCTGAAGCTTTCTTT
medium-sized,TRBJ1-2,.,TRBV14,CASSQGIRANYGYTF,TGTGCCAGCAGCCAAGGCATCCGAGCTAACTATGGCTACACCTTC
.,TRBJ1-1,TRBD1,TRBV18,CASSLGTGVGNTEAFF,TGTGCCAGCTCACTTGGGACAGGGGTAGGAAACACTGAAGCTTTCTTT
.,TRBJ2-2,TRBD1,TRBV6-5,CASNRQGWNTGELFF,TGTGCCAGCAATAGACAGGGGTGGAACACCGGGGAGCTGTTTTTT
.,TRBJ1-1,.,TRBV5-5,CASSLDPMGGTEAFF,TGTGCCAGCAGCTTGGATCCAATGGGGGGTACTGAAGCTTTCTTT
.,TRBJ2-1,TRBD2,TRBV7-9,CASSSDSSGFFNEQFF,TGTGCCAGCAGCTCCGACTCTAGCGGGTTTTTCAATGAGCAGTTCTTC